This T cell receptor (beta chain) was captured by sequencing in a study of blood T cell repertoires in COVID-19. In the study overall: Both acute and convalescent COVID-19 samples were obtained from the United States, Italy and Spain.

How the authors handled the data: Amplification from reference gene primers served as the basis for estimated nucleated cell counts. Here immunoSEQ multiplex PCR was the method, and the copy in TCRdb shows in-frame clones only, minus some. V, J and clone size reflect that table, while D and trimming were determined from the DNA. The sample has around 99,000 clones; approximately 84% are singletons. This CDR3 contains 11 residues. V gave up 4 bases and J gave up 5 bases, with 2 bases separating them. Germline-derived CDR1 and CDR2 are MNHEY and SVGEGT. The rearrangement links TRBV6-2 or TRBV6-3 to TRBJ2-2; D uncertain. Source material: peripheral blood. The clonotype was recovered from a human donor in a cohort sampled during active COVID-19. CDR3 coding DNA: TGTGCCAGCAGTTCGACCGGGGAGCTGTTTTTT. It specifies CASSSTGELFF.